This is a list of T cell receptor beta chains from one sample in a study of T cell responses to AZD1222 COVID-19 vaccine. Sequenced by immunoSEQ multiplex PCR; TCRdb stores in-frame clones only, minus some. The sample lists over 150,000 clones; 90% were seen once. This specimen consisted of peripheral blood, obtained on day 0 of AZD1222 vaccination. All receptors derive from an adult in good health. Both conserved end residues are part of each CDR3. The D gene is left open where the match is weak. Part of the rows lack a size; the others show once, few, many or a class for expanded clones.

J gene,D gene,V gene,clone size,CDR3 protein,CDR3 DNA
TRBJ2-6,-,TRBV7-2,-,CASSLKIGDISSGANVLTF,TGTGCCAGCAGCTTAAAGATAGGGGACATTTCCTCTGGGGCCAACGTCCTGACTTTC
TRBJ2-2,-,TRBV4-1,-,CASSHPTNTGELFF,TGCGCCAGCAGCCACCCAACGAACACCGGGGAGCTGTTTTTT
TRBJ1-2,-,TRBV6-4,-,CASSETGGGIYGYTF,TGTGCCAGCAGTGAAACAGGCGGTGGTATCTATGGCTACACCTTC
TRBJ1-1,-,TRBV7-9,-,CASSPTGAWNTEAFF,TGTGCCAGCAGCCCCACGGGGGCATGGAACACTGAAGCTTTCTTT
TRBJ1-2,TRBD1,TRBV4-2,few,CASSRDRVAYGYTF,TGTGCCAGCAGCCGGGACAGGGTAGCCTATGGCTACACCTTC
TRBJ1-5,TRBD1,TRBV9,-,CASSDLGQGATESNQPQHF,TGTGCCAGCAGCGATCTAGGACAGGGCGCCACTGAATCCAATCAGCCCCAGCATTTT
TRBJ2-6,TRBD2,TRBV6-1,-,CASSENGGTSGDSGANVLTF,TGTGCCAGCAGTGAAAACGGGGGGACTAGCGGGGACTCTGGGGCCAACGTCCTGACTTTC
TRBJ1-2,-,TRBV29-1,-,CSVEIGTVYGYTF,TGCAGCGTTGAAATAGGGACTGTCTATGGCTACACCTTC
TRBJ1-1,-,TRBV5-1,-,CASSLALSAKAFF,TGCGCCAGCAGCTTGGCCTTATCGGCCAAAGCTTTCTTT
TRBJ1-2,-,TRBV5-1,-,CASSGGTVNYGYTF,TGCGCCAGCAGCGGCGGGACGGTCAACTATGGCTACACCTTC
TRBJ2-7,-,TRBV18,-,CASADQGVSEQYF,TGTGCCAGCGCCGACCAAGGGGTATCCGAGCAGTACTTC
TRBJ2-1,-,TRBV29-1,-,CSAGTTPNEQFF,TGCAGCGCCGGGACAACCCCCAATGAGCAGTTCTTC
TRBJ2-7,-,TRBV9,-,CASSPYSHSYEQYF,TGTGCCAGCAGCCCCTACTCACACTCCTACGAGCAGTACTTC
TRBJ1-1,-,TRBV14,few,CASSHRENTEAFF,TGTGCCAGCAGCCACAGGGAGAACACTGAAGCTTTCTTT
TRBJ1-3,TRBD1,TRBV11-2,-,CASRLRQGADVTIYF,TGTGCCAGCAGACTGAGACAGGGGGCAGACGTCACCATATATTTT
TRBJ1-3,-,TRBV6-5,-,CASSYSGMPGNTIYF,TGTGCCAGCAGTTACTCGGGCATGCCTGGAAACACCATATATTTT
TRBJ2-1,-,TRBV29-1,-,CSVVPLGGSYNEQFF,TGCAGCGTTGTCCCGCTGGGGGGCTCCTACAATGAGCAGTTCTTC
TRBJ2-3,-,TRBV9,-,CASSVEGADTQYF,TGTGCCAGCAGCGTAGAGGGGGCAGATACGCAGTATTTT
TRBJ2-1,TRBD1,TRBV9,few,CASSVTGGGWSYNEQFF,TGTGCCAGCAGCGTAACAGGGGGCGGGTGGTCCTACAATGAGCAGTTCTTC
TRBJ2-1,TRBD2,TRBV3-1/TRBV3-2,-,CASSYTGGYNEQFF,TGTGCCAGCAGTTATACGGGGGGGTACAATGAGCAGTTCTTC
TRBJ1-2,-,TRBV7-3,-,CASSLGQGYGYTF,TGTGCCAGCAGCTTAGGTCAGGGCTATGGCTACACCTTC
TRBJ2-5,TRBD1,TRBV5-4,-,CASSLLQGPGETQYF,TGTGCCAGCAGCTTATTACAGGGGCCAGGGGAGACCCAGTACTTC